The rows below give T cell receptor beta chains drawn from one sample of a study of T cells after yellow fever vaccination. TCRdb redid the calling of the 5' RACE reads with MiXCR, one entry per CDR3 protein. The sample lists 250,000 to 300,000 distinct CDR3 sequences, around 8.6% seen once, with about 3% in the top ten. The sample here was CD4+ T cells sorted from PBMCs, taken 5 days after the yellow fever booster vaccination. These receptors all stem from a man aged 18 to 29 who received the YFV17D yellow fever vaccine. The conserved cysteine and the conserved F or W are not part of the CDR3 here. Not all rows give a size; the values are once, few, many and, for expanded clones, a class.

clone_size j_call v_call cdr3_aa
NA TRBJ2-7 TRBV2 ASSWTAEQY
NA TRBJ1-1 TRBV20-1 SARGFTGGRGTEAF
NA TRBJ1-2 TRBV5-4 ASSLWTGETYGYT
NA TRBJ1-6 TRBV20-1 SARDITVYNSPLH
NA TRBJ2-5 TRBV2 ASTGFTSGEQETQY
few TRBJ2-5 TRBV7-2 ASSPLWGSAKTQY
NA TRBJ1-4 TRBV9 AGKINEKLF
many TRBJ1-2 TRBV9 ASSVRDSLGGYT
NA TRBJ1-1 TRBV6-5 ASRSGHLSTEAF
many TRBJ2-1 TRBV7-2 ASSLEFSGQF
NA TRBJ1-1 TRBV5-4 ASSGGSMNTEAF
NA TRBJ1-5 TRBV20-1 SARPGQGGQPQH
few TRBJ2-3 TRBV9 ASSTWTGDTDTQY
few TRBJ1-6 TRBV6-1 ASTEAGSSPLH
few TRBJ2-3 TRBV28 ASSFGGNADTQY
NA TRBJ2-3 TRBV10-3 AISGAGGRTDTQY
few TRBJ2-2 TRBV4-1 ASSPGPLAGGSITGELF
NA TRBJ1-5 TRBV20-1 SVPGPSNQPQH
few TRBJ2-1 TRBV11-2 ASSLGARNYNEQF
few TRBJ1-5 TRBV12-3/TRBV12-4 ASSFVGASQPQH
NA TRBJ2-2 TRBV12-3/TRBV12-4 ASTHRGLNTGELF
many TRBJ1-4 TRBV5-1 ASSPQGADEKLF
few TRBJ2-3 TRBV20-1 SADGRGGTWTDTQY
NA TRBJ1-5 TRBV5-5 ASSFAQGDQPQH
few TRBJ2-1 TRBV13 ASSYTAQGSSYNEQF
few TRBJ1-2 TRBV18 ASSPGTLGQGALGYT